The 27 T cell receptor beta chains below were found in one sample sequenced in a study of long-term antiretroviral therapy in people with HIV. Version v3.0 of the immunoSEQ assay was performed at survey level. Using immunoSEQ multiplex PCR, the repertoire was profiled, and TCRdb retains in-frame clones only, with some absent. The table lists approximately 26,000 clones, roughly 90% of them singletons. The source was unsorted PBMCs, collected 3.1 years after starting antiretroviral therapy. The receptor set was obtained from a man younger than 35 with HIV.

The gene calls are TRBV7-8 and TRBJ2-7, with 8 positions matching TRBD1. V lost 3 bases to trimming and J lost 5 bases; unmatched junction nucleotides: 3. Germline CDR1 is SGHVS and CDR2 is FQNEAQ. This CDR3 contains 13 residues. CDR3 DNA sequence: TGTGCCAGCAGCTTCAGCAGGGGGCACGAGCAGTACTTC. It yields the protein CASSFSRGHEQYF.

This chain uses TRBV13 with TRBJ2-7; D may be TRBD1 or TRBD2 (6 bases each). The CDR3 is 16 amino acids. V gave up 0 bases and J gave up 7 bases, with 19 bases separating them. Germline V CDR1 and CDR2: PRHDT, FYEKMQ (reference sequence). CDR3 sequence (DNA): TGTGCCAGCAGCTTAGGCCATGGGGGGCTATTAGGGGAGCAGTACTTC. The encoded protein is CASSLGHGGLLGEQYF.

The chain combines TRBV4-3 with TRBJ1-4; D remains unclear. Germline CDR1 and CDR2: LGHNA and YSLEER. V dropped 0 bases and J dropped 8 bases, with 13 bases sitting between them. CDR3 size: 15 residues. CDR3 in DNA: TGCGCCAGCAGCCAAGACGGCCACCATGGGGAAAAACTGTTTTTT. Translating gives CASSQDGHHGEKLFF.

The rearrangement joins TRBV19 to TRBJ1-5; no clear D. Per germline, CDR1 LNHDA and CDR2 SQIVND (reference sequence). CDR3 length equals 16 residues. The V and J ends lost 2 bases and 3 bases respectively, with 14 bases between them. The CDR3 sequence: CASSIIRTAVNQPQHF. The CDR3 DNA reads as TGTGCCAGTAGTATAATTAGGACTGCGGTCAATCAGCCCCAGCATTTT.

The rearrangement uses TRBV7-8 and TRBJ2-2, with D tentatively TRBD1 or TRBD2 (6 bases each). CDR3 length equals 16 residues. V lost 1 base and J 0 bases, leaving 9 bases between the germline ends. Germline CDR1 is SGHVS and CDR2 is FQNEAQ. CDR3 DNA: TGTGCCAGCAGCTTAGTGGGGGGCGCGAACACCGGGGAGCTGTTTTTT. Its protein is CASSLVGGANTGELFF.

This clone is a singleton in its sample. The chain is built from TRBV30 and TRBJ1-2, with 7 bases that match TRBD1. Germline CDR1 GTSNPN, CDR2 SVGIG (reference sequence). V shed 2 bases and J 8 bases; nucleotides not matched to a gene: 5. This CDR3 contains 12 residues. CDR3 sequence reads: CAWSRTGGGYTF. The CDR3 DNA is TGTGCCTGGAGTCGGACAGGTGGGGGCTACACCTTC.

The rearrangement joins TRBV4-3 to TRBJ2-5; D is ambiguous. The J call is uncertain, as TRBJ2-7 better fits the DNA end. From germline, CDR1 is LGHNA and CDR2 YSLEER. CDR3 length equals 13 residues. The CDR3 here is CASSQDIVGEQYF. The CDR3 bases are TGCGCCAGCAGCCAAGATATTGTGGGCGAGCAGTACTTC.

This clone was detected once. V and J are TRBV7-2 and TRBJ1-2; weak D call: TRBD1 (6 bases). Per the germline V gene, CDR1 is SGHTA and CDR2 is FQGNSA. CDR3 length: 13 amino acids. Trimming pared 6 bases from V and 8 bases from J, leaving 16 bases between. As DNA, the CDR3 is TGTGCCAGCAGTTTACAGGGTTACGCAGGCTACACCTTC. Translating it yields CASSLQGYAGYTF.

The chain links TRBV5-8 to TRBJ1-2; TRBD1 is a possible D gene (5 bases). The germline V gene has CDR1 SGHTS and CDR2 YDEGEE. V lost 4 bases and J lost 4, with 14 bases in between. This CDR3 is built from 14 residues. The DNA for the CDR3 is TGTGCCAGCAGCCTACCAGGGTCGGGCTATGGCTACACCTTC. Translating gives CASSLPGSGYGYTF.

This chain links TRBV27 with TRBJ1-2, with D possibly matching TRBD1 (6 bases). Germline V gene data show CDR1 as MNHEY and CDR2 as SMNVEV (reference sequence). This CDR3 contains 15 residues. Trimming took off 5 bases at V and 4 bases at J, with 17 bases between the two ends. The CDR3 nucleotides are TGTGCCAGCAGTCCGAAGGAAACAGGGCCCTATGGCTACACCTTC. Protein sequence: CASSPKETGPYGYTF.

The J gene is TRBJ2-5, the V gene TRBV30, with D possibly being TRBD1 or TRBD2 (5 bases each). The CDR3 length is 15 residues. Germline assignment: CDR1 GTSNPN and CDR2 SVGIG (reference sequence). The V and J ends lost 0 bases and 1 base respectively, with 12 bases between them. The CDR3 DNA follows: TGTGCCTGGAGTGTAATGGGGGAGCCCCAAGAGACCCAGTACTTC. Its translation is CAWSVMGEPQETQYF.

This chain connects TRBV11-3 to TRBJ1-4; 9 bases are a match to TRBD1. With 4 bases clipped from V and 4 bases from J, the junction kept 4 bases outside the gene matches. CDR3 length equals 15 residues. Germline CDR1 is SGHNT and CDR2 is YENEEA. This CDR3 is CASSSGDRVNEKLFF. CDR3 bases: TGTGCCAGCAGCTCGGGGGACAGGGTTAATGAAAAACTGTTTTTT.

This chain joins TRBV2 and TRBJ2-7, with D hard to call. V was pared by 3 bases and J by 5 bases, with 8 bases between. Per germline, CDR1 SNHLY and CDR2 FYNNEI. The CDR3 has 12 residues. The CDR3 loop reads CASSEGLNEQYF. CDR3 coding DNA: TGTGCCAGCAGTGAGGGGTTAAACGAGCAGTACTTC.

The rearrangement links TRBV10-3 to TRBJ2-1; no clear D gene. V lost 0 bases and J lost 5, with 5 bases in between. Germline values: CDR1 ENHRY, CDR2 SYGVKD. The CDR3 sequence is 13 residues long. For the CDR3, the DNA is TGTGCCATCAGTGAGTCCCAGGACAATGAGCAGTTCTTC. It codes for CAISESQDNEQFF.

The chain combines TRBV29-1 with TRBJ2-2; D is unresolved. In germline, CDR1 is SQVTM, CDR2 ANQGSEA. The CDR3 has 14 residues. The ends were cut back, 3 bases at V and 6 bases at J, with 14 bases in the middle. CDR3 sequence: CSVEQGVTAGELFF. In nucleotides, the CDR3 is TGCAGCGTTGAGCAAGGAGTAACCGCCGGGGAGCTGTTTTTT.

This clone was observed once. CDR3 nucleotide sequence: TGTGCCAGCAGCCACGGGGGGACTGAAGCTTTCTTT. Translated, it gives CASSHGGTEAFF. The rearrangement links TRBV6-6 to TRBJ1-1; tentatively, D is TRBD1 (5 bases). This CDR3 is built from 12 residues. Trimming stripped 6 bases from V and 5 bases from J, with 10 bases between. Germline V gives CDR1 MNHNY, CDR2 SVGAGI (reference sequence).

This clone was seen once. V is TRBV4-2 and J is TRBJ2-7, with D possibly TRBD1 on 6 matching bases. V was clipped by 0 bases and J by 3 bases, with 18 bases between them. Germline assignment: CDR1 LGHNA and CDR2 YNFKEQ. The CDR3 is 17 residues long. CDR3 in amino acids: CASSQEPAGDTFYEQYF. The CDR3, as DNA: TGTGCCAGCAGCCAAGAACCCGCAGGGGACACCTTCTACGAGCAGTACTTC.

This chain joins TRBV14 and TRBJ2-1; D assignment may be TRBD1 or TRBD2 (5 bases each). CDR1 and CDR2 (germline): SGHDN, FVKESK. The CDR3 runs to 13 residues. Trimming took off 4 bases at V and 10 bases at J, with 14 bases between the two ends. CDR3 protein: CASSRNSEGEQFF. CDR3 nucleotide sequence: TGTGCCAGCAGCCGAAACAGTGAGGGGGAGCAGTTCTTC.

This chain joins TRBV11-2 and TRBJ2-1; 16 bases line up with TRBD2. The CDR3 consists of 16 residues. CDR1 and CDR2 from the germline V gene are SGHAT and FQNNGV. V gave up 5 bases and J gave up 8 bases; unmatched junction bases: 6. CDR3 DNA: TGTGCCAGCAGCACAGGGACTAGCGGGAGGGCCTATGAGCAGTTCTTC. This codes for CASSTGTSGRAYEQFF.

This chain connects TRBV19 to TRBJ1-4; D is undetermined. The V gene lost 2 bases and the J gene lost 0 bases, with 10 bases spanning the gap. Germline values: CDR1 LNHDA, CDR2 SQIVND (reference sequence). CDR3 size: 16 residues. In nucleotides, the CDR3 is TGTGCCAGTAGTATAAAAGGTCCTGCAACTAATGAAAAACTGTTTTTT. Residues: CASSIKGPATNEKLFF.

The CDR3 DNA is TGTGCCACCAGCACTTTCACAGGGGGCGAGTCGCAATCTAGCACAGATACGCAGTATTTT. It encodes CATSTFTGGESQSSTDTQYF. The rearrangement uses TRBV15 and TRBJ2-3; 9 positions agree with TRBD1. Germline V gene lookup returns CDR1 LNHNV and CDR2 YYDKDF (reference sequence). This CDR3 is built from 20 residues. J was trimmed by 0 bases and V by 4 bases; bases with no gene match: 17. The entire variable domain, with the rest obtained from reference TRBV15 and TRBJ2-3, is as follows: DAMVIQNPRYQVTQFGKPVTLSCSQTLNHNVMYWYQQKSSQAPKLLFHYYDKDFNNEADTPDNFQSRRPNTSFCFLDIRSPGLGDTAMYLCATSTFTGGESQSSTDTQYFGPGTRLTVL.

The chain recombines TRBV19 with TRBJ1-1; D ambiguous. CDR3 length: 15 amino acids. The V gene's germline CDR1 is LNHDA and CDR2 SQIVND (reference sequence). Between the trimmed V and J ends, which lost 7 bases and 1 base, there was a span of 16 bases. In DNA, the CDR3 is TGTGCCAGTACCCTCCACCATAATTCGAACACTGAAGCTTTCTTT. Protein product: CASTLHHNSNTEAFF. Looking up the rest from reference TRBV19 and TRBJ1-1 gives the full variable domain: DGGITQSPKYLFRKEGQNVTLSCEQNLNHDAMYWYRQDPGQGLRLIYYSQIVNDFQKGDIAEGYSVSREKKESFPLTVTSAQKNPTAFYLCASTLHHNSNTEAFFGQGTRLTVV.

V gene TRBV11-2 combines with J gene TRBJ1-5; TRBD1 is a possible D gene (5 bases). The CDR3 is made up of 14 amino acids. Germline CDR1 is SGHAT and CDR2 is FQNNGV. V was pared by 5 bases and J by 5 bases, with 13 bases between. The CDR3 reads CASSRSGADQPQHF. The CDR3, as DNA: TGTGCCAGCAGCCGAAGCGGGGCGGATCAGCCCCAGCATTTT.

This clone was seen just once. The chain is built from TRBV5-3 and TRBJ1-2, with D unresolved. TRBV5-3 is annotated as an ORF whose role is uncertain. CDR3 length: 13 amino acids. The V end lost 5 bases, the J end lost 5 bases, and 13 bases lay between the germline ends. CDR3 amino acids: CARSALQPYGYTF. CDR3 DNA: TGTGCCAGAAGTGCCTTGCAGCCATATGGCTACACCTTC.

This chain links TRBV7-9 with TRBJ1-5; no reliable D call. The CDR3 sequence is 15 residues long. V was pared by 2 bases and J by 0 bases, with 8 bases between. CDR1 SEHNR and CDR2 FQNEAQ come from the germline V gene (reference sequence). CDR3 protein: CASSLWENSNQPQHF. The CDR3 nucleotides read TGTGCCAGCAGCTTATGGGAAAATAGCAATCAGCCCCAGCATTTT.

The chain links TRBV18 to TRBJ2-3; D gene unclear. The CDR3 covers 16 residues. Germline CDR1 and CDR2: KGHSH and LQKENI. V was trimmed by 2 bases and J by 0 bases, leaving 12 bases between them. The CDR3 nucleotides are TGTGCCAGCTCACCATTCCAGGCCTCGAGCACAGATACGCAGTATTTT. Protein sequence: CASSPFQASSTDTQYF. The complete variable domain, with remaining parts taken from reference TRBV18 and TRBJ2-3, reads NAGVMQNPRHLVRRRGQEARLRCSPMKGHSHVYWYRQLPEEGLKFMVYLQKENIIDESGMPKERFSAEFPKEGPSILRIQQVVRGDSAAYFCASSPFQASSTDTQYFGPGTRLTVL.

The chain uses TRBV11-2 and TRBJ2-3; the match to TRBD1 covers 7 bases. Trimming cost V 4 bases and J 2 bases; bases outside gene matches: 9. Per germline, CDR1 SGHAT and CDR2 FQNNGV. The CDR3 sequence is 16 residues long. CDR3 bases: TGTGCCAGCAGCTCCATTCGGGACAGCTCCACAGATACGCAGTATTTT. Translation: CASSSIRDSSTDTQYF. The variable domain in full, completed from reference TRBV11-2 and TRBJ2-3, reads EAGVAQSPRYKIIEKRQSVAFWCNPISGHATLYWYQQILGQGPKLLIQFQNNGVVDDSQLPKDRFSAERLKGVDSTLKIQPAKLEDSAVYLCASSSIRDSSTDTQYFGPGTRLTVL.